One sample yielded the 8 T cell receptor beta chains listed below, sequenced in a study of patients and donors after allogeneic stem cell transplantation. From the RT-PCR reads, TCRdb called clonotypes with MiXCR, one entry per CDR3 protein. The data contain about 57,000 distinct CDR3 sequences, 13% of them singletons. The sequencing sample was made of blood, either unsorted or a sorted T cell fraction (not recorded which). Source of these receptors: a human donor who was either an allogeneic HSCT recipient or a stem cell or donor lymphocyte infusion donor (not recorded which). It is not recorded whose cells these are; they may come from a transplant donor.

This chain joins TRBV12-3 or TRBV12-4 and TRBJ2-7, with TRBD2 matching over 14 bases. The CDR3 has 17 residues. The J segment lost 3 bases and the V segment lost 6 bases, leaving 10 bases of the junction unmatched. The CDR3 DNA reads as TGTGCCAGCAGCCGGGGACTAGCGGGAGTTAAAGTCTACGAGCAGTACTTC. Its protein is CASSRGLAGVKVYEQYF.

J is TRBJ2-7 and V is TRBV7-9; 7 bases are shared with TRBD1. This CDR3 spans 14 amino acids. J lost 3 bases, V lost 3 bases, and 5 bases had no gene match. CDR1 and CDR2 from the germline V gene are SEHNR and FQNEAQ (reference sequence). The CDR3 sequence is CASSFTGVVYEQYF. For the CDR3, the DNA is TGTGCCAGCAGCTTCACAGGGGTAGTCTACGAGCAGTACTTC.

This clonotype was found a few times. V and J are TRBV18 and TRBJ1-4; no clear D gene. The ends were cut back, 3 bases at V and 0 bases at J, with 8 bases in the middle. Germline V gives CDR1 KGHSH, CDR2 LQKENI. The length of the CDR3 is 15 residues. Written as DNA, the CDR3 is TGTGCCAGCTCACCCTTGAAAGCAACTAATGAAAAACTGTTTTTT. Translated: CASSPLKATNEKLFF.

V usage is TRBV5-6 and J usage is TRBJ2-7, with TRBD2 matching 14 bases. The germline V gene has CDR1 SGHDT and CDR2 YYEEEE. The CDR3 runs to 15 residues. V lost 4 bases, J lost 5 bases, and 5 bases stayed unmatched. The CDR3 bases are TGTGCCAGCAGCAAACCGGGACTAGCGGGAGACGAGCAGTACTTC. Encoded protein: CASSKPGLAGDEQYF.

This clonotype was counted a few times. CDR3 protein: CATSRDRGRAQPQHF. The CDR3, as DNA: TGTGCCACCAGCAGAGATCGGGGCAGGGCTCAGCCCCAGCATTTT. The rearrangement joins TRBV15 to TRBJ1-5; possibly TRBD1 for D (5 bases). Per the germline V gene, CDR1 is LNHNV and CDR2 is YYDKDF (reference sequence). This CDR3 is 15 amino acids long. Trimming pared 0 bases from V and 6 bases from J, leaving 12 bases between.

The chain carries TRBV24-1 and TRBJ2-1; TRBD2 agrees at 12 bases. Trimming cost V 9 bases and J 0 bases; bases outside gene matches: 8. CDR1 is KGHDR and CDR2 is SFDVKD in the germline V gene. CDR3 length: 17 residues. CDR3 nucleotides: TGTGCCACCGGACTAGCGGGACCGTGGGGCTCCTACAATGAGCAGTTCTTC. Protein sequence: CATGLAGPWGSYNEQFF.

This clonotype was counted many times. The CDR3 sequence is CASRGRRAFF. In nucleotides, the CDR3 is TGTGCCAGCCGGGGGAGGAGGGCTTTCTTT. The chain is built from TRBV27 and TRBJ1-1; TRBD1 is a possible D gene (5 bases). V was pared by 8 bases and J by 11 bases, with 12 bases between. Germline V CDR1 and CDR2: MNHEY, SMNVEV (reference sequence). CDR3 length: 10 amino acids.

The chain couples TRBV29-1 to TRBJ2-7; TRBD2 is a possible D gene (5 bases). CDR1 and CDR2 from the germline V gene are SQVTM and ANQGSEA. The CDR3 runs to 14 residues. V lost 6 bases to trimming and J lost 3 bases, with 18 bases between them. CDR3 region: CSVNLVTGSYEQYF. CDR3 bases: TGCAGCGTCAATCTCGTGACGGGAAGCTACGAGCAGTACTTC.